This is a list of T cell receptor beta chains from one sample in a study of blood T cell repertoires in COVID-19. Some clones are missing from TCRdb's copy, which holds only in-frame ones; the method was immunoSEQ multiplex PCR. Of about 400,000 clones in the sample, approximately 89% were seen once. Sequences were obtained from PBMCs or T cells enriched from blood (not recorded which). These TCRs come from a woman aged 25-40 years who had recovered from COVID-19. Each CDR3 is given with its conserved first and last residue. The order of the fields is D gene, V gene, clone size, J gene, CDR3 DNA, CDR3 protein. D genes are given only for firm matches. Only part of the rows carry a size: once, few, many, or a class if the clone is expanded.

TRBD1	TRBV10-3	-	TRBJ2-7	TGTGCCACCGGATCCGGGACAGGTACCTACGAGCAGTACTTC	CATGSGTGTYEQYF
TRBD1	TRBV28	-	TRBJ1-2	TGTGCCAGCAGTCCGCCGGGACAGGGTGCGTTGGGGGGCTACACCTTC	CASSPPGQGALGGYTF
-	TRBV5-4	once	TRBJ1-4	TGTGCCAGCAGCCCCGAGGCGGGTTCGGGTGAAAAACTGTTTTTT	CASSPEAGSGEKLFF
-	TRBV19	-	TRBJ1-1	TGTGCCAGTAGTATTCCGAGGATGGGGGCGCGTACTGAAGCTTTCTTT	CASSIPRMGARTEAFF
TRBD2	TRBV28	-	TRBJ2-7	TGTGCCAGCAGTCCCGCGACTAGCGGGTACGAGCAGTACTTC	CASSPATSGYEQYF
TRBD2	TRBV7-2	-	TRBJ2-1	TGTGCCAGCAGCTTGAGACTAGCTTGGCATGAGCAGTTCTTC	CASSLRLAWHEQFF
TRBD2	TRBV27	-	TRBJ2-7	TGTGCCAGCAGTTTTGACAGGACTAGCGGGAGCGGCGAGCAGTACTTC	CASSFDRTSGSGEQYF
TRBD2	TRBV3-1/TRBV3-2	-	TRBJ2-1	TGTGCCAGCAGCCCTAGCGGGGGGGCATACAATGAGCAGTTCTTC	CASSPSGGAYNEQFF
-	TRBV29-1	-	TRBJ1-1	TGCAGCGTCAATGCGGCCAGCACGATGAACACTGAAGCTTTCTTT	CSVNAASTMNTEAFF
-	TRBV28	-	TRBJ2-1	TGTGCCAGCAGTTATCCAAGTGGGATCCGTCTAGCTTACAATGAGCAGTTCTTC	CASSYPSGIRLAYNEQFF
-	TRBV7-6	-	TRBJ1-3	TGTGCCAGCAGCTTAGACGGAGTCTCTGGAAACACCATATATTTT	CASSLDGVSGNTIYF
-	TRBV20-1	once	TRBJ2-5	TGCAGTGCTAGGGGGGCAGAGACCCAGTACTTC	CSARGAETQYF
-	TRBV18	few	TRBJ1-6	TGTGCCAGCCAACCATCAGGAAAGAGCTCCTATAATTCACCCCTCCACTTT	CASQPSGKSSYNSPLHF
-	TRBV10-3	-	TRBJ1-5	TGTGCCATCAGTGAGGGTCAGGGGATAGGTAGCAATCAGCCCCAGCATTTT	CAISEGQGIGSNQPQHF
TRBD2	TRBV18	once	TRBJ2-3	TGTGCCAGCTCACCACCGGGAGCGGGGAGTAGCACAGATACGCAGTATTTT	CASSPPGAGSSTDTQYF
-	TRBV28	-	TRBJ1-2	TGTGCCAGCAGTCAACCGCGACGGGGAAACTATGGCTACACCTTC	CASSQPRRGNYGYTF
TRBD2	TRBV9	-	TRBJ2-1	TGTGCCAGCAGCACTAGCGGGGGAAAGTACAATAAGCAGTTCTTC	CASSTSGGKYNKQFF